This passage covers 5 T cell receptor beta chains from one sample sequenced in a study of shared clonotypes between healthy human individuals. Clones were sequenced by immunoSEQ multiplex PCR, and TCRdb holds only the in-frame ones, with some missing. The sample lists a few million clones, 90% to 95% occurring once. Specimen: naive CD4+ T cells from PBMCs. The subset denotes: CD45RA+ positively selected. The origin of the receptors is a young man in good health. Some clones in this sample may be carry-over from other donors' samples.

Here the CDR3 reads CASSPGWGNYGYTF. In DNA form, the CDR3 reads TGCGCCAGCAGCCCCGGGTGGGGTAACTATGGCTACACCTTC. The chain uses TRBV4-3 and TRBJ1-2, with D hard to call. The ends were cut back, 4 bases at V and 1 base at J, with 10 bases in the middle. Germline CDR1 LGHNA, CDR2 YSLEER. The CDR3 covers 14 residues.

The CDR3 DNA reads TGCGCCAGCAGCAGCCTTAGCAGCTCCTACAATGAGCAGTTCTTC. It specifies CASSSLSSSYNEQFF. The chain carries TRBV5-1 and TRBJ2-1, with no clear D. Germline V gene data show CDR1 as SGHRS and CDR2 as YFSETQ. Trimming stripped 4 bases from V and 0 bases from J, with 11 bases between. CDR3 length equals 15 residues.

The chain links TRBV14 to TRBJ2-7; possible D gene TRBD2, 6 bases. Looked up from germline, CDR1 is SGHDN and CDR2 is FVKESK. The V gene lost 4 bases and the J gene lost 2 bases, with 24 bases spanning the gap. The CDR3 totals 18 residues. CDR3 in DNA: TGTGCCAGCAGCCCGACAATTTGGGGAGGTGCAGAGACCTACGAGCAGTACTTC. Translation: CASSPTIWGGAETYEQYF.

The V call is TRBV28, the J call TRBJ1-1; a weak D match, TRBD1 (5 bases). Trimming stripped 5 bases from V and 0 bases from J, with 16 bases between. CDR1 and CDR2 (germline): MDHEN, SYDVKM. This CDR3 comprises 16 residues. The CDR3 sequence: CASSDSPGRVNTEAFF. CDR3 DNA: TGTGCCAGCAGTGATAGCCCGGGACGCGTGAACACTGAAGCTTTCTTT.

The chain employs TRBV5-8 and TRBJ1-5; unclear D gene. The CDR3 is 14 amino acids. The V end lost 0 bases, the J end lost 1 base, and 5 bases lay between the germline ends. Per the germline V gene, CDR1 is SGHTS and CDR2 is YDEGEE. CDR3 protein: CASSLVRSNQPQHF. Here the CDR3 DNA reads TGTGCCAGCAGCTTGGTTAGAAGCAATCAGCCCCAGCATTTT. Variable domain in full (rest from reference TRBV5-8 and TRBJ1-5): EAGVTQSPTHLIKTRGQQATLRCSPISGHTSVYWYQQALGLGLQFLLWYDEGEERNRGNFPPRFSGRQFPNYSSELNVNALELEDSALYLCASSLVRSNQPQHFGDGTRLSIL.